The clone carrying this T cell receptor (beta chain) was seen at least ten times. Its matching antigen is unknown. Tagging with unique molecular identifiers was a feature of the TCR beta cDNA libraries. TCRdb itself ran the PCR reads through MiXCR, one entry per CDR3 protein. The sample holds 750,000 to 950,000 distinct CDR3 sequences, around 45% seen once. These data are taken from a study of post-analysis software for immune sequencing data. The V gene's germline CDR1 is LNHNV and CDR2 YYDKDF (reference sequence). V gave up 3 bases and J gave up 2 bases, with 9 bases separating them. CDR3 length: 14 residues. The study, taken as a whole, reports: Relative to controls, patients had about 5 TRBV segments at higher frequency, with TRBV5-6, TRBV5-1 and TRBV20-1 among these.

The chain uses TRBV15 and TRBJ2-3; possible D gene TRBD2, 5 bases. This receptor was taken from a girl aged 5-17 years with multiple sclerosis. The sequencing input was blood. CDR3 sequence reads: CATSRPAATDTQYF. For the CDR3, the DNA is TGTGCCACCAGCAGGCCAGCGGCCACAGATACGCAGTATTTT. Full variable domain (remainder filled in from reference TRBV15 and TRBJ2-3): DAMVIQNPRYQVTQFGKPVTLSCSQTLNHNVMYWYQQKSSQAPKLLFHYYDKDFNNEADTPDNFQSRRPNTSFCFLDIRSPGLGDTAMYLCATSRPAATDTQYFGPGTRLTVL.